This entry features one TCR beta chain sequence. The antigen remains undetermined. The sample is drawn from a study of OX40 agonist ivuxolimab in advanced cancers. On the study more broadly: Of mixed ages from about 23 to 79 and averaging roughly 60 years, the group was about 80% male. Overall study results and limits: The mean number of expanded clones was higher in CD8+ T cells than in CD4+.

Data came from immunoSEQ multiplex PCR; TCRdb stores just in-frame clones and leaves some out. The table includes tens of thousands of clones, approximately 90% detected once. Trimming pared 7 bases from V and 4 bases from J, leaving 11 bases between. The germline V gene has CDR1 SQVTM and CDR2 ANQGSEA. This CDR3 is 12 amino acids long. The TCR comes from an adult with an advanced solid tumor such as melanoma, head and neck, liver or kidney cancer. The sample in question was CD4+ or CD8+ T cells sorted from blood, obtained in a trial of the OX40 agonist ivuxolimab. The chain uses TRBV29-1 and TRBJ1-3; no definite D call. For the CDR3, the DNA is TGCAGCGGGCGGGGTAGAGGAAACACCATATATTTT. Its translation is CSGRGRGNTIYF.